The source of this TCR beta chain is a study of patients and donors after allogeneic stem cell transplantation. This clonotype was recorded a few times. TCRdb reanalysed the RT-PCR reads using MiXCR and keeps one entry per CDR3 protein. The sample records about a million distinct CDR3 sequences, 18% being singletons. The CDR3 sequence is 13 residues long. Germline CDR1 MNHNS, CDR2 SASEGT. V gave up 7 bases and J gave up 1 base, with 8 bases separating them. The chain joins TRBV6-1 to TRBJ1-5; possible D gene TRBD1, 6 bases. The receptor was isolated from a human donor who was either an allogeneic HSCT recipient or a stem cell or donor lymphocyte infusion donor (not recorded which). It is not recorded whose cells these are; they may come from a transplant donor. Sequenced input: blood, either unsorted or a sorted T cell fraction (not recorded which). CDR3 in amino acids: CASNGGSNQPQHF. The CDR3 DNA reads TGTGCCAGCAACGGGGGCAGCAATCAGCCCCAGCATTTT.